This T cell receptor beta chain was found in a study of post-analysis software for immune sequencing data. Study-level background: Patients with relapsing-remitting, secondary progressive and progressive-relapsing multiple sclerosis courses were all represented.

Unique molecular identifiers featured in each of the TCR beta cDNA libraries. Input of about 0.9 to 10 million T cells yielded 500,000 to 550,000 cDNA molecules. TCRdb itself ran the PCR reads through MiXCR, one entry per CDR3 protein. The sample lists hundreds of thousands of distinct CDR3 sequences; approximately 45% were seen once. Points from the study as a whole: Strong same-batch co-clustering of samples appeared with F measure clustering. In multiple sclerosis, normalized Chao1 diversity was significantly below that of controls. Patients used about 5 TRBV segments, including TRBV5-6, TRBV5-1 and TRBV20-1, more often than controls.

This clonotype came up a few times. Antigen specificity is unknown. The length of the CDR3 is 15 residues. The V gene end was trimmed by 2 bases and the J gene end by 5 bases; junction bases not matched to a gene: 8. Germline-derived CDR1 and CDR2 are MDHEN and SYDVKM. Source material: blood. The TCR comes from a girl aged 10-17 years with multiple sclerosis. The chain links TRBV28 to TRBJ1-2; 7 bases are shared with TRBD1. The DNA of the CDR3 is TGTGCCAGCAGTTTACTCTACCAGGGGGAGTATGGCTACACCTTC. Its protein is CASSLLYQGEYGYTF.